One T cell receptor (beta chain) is described in this entry. Its matching antigen is unknown. The germline gene is not matched at one end of the junction; a read error may be the cause. The entry originates in a study of cytomegalovirus exposure and HLA in healthy donors. Points from the study as a whole: The investigators catalogued 150 to 200 TCR beta chains as cytomegalovirus-associated.

PCR primers comprised 60 Vbeta and 13 Jbeta primers. Repertoires were generated with immunoSEQ multiplex PCR, while TCRdb's copy carries only in-frame clones and drops some. Among about 120,000 clones, over 65% were seen once, and the ten largest hold 1.8%. Germline V gene sequence: CDR1 SEHNR, CDR2 FQNEAQ (reference sequence). CDR3 length: 15 amino acids. Healthy bone marrow donors made up the cohort. The sequenced material came from PBMCs. The rearrangement joins TRBV7-9 to TRBJ2-1; 9 bases are a match to TRBD1. This TCR derives from a man younger than 35 in good health and CMV-seronegative. CDR3 coding DNA: TGTTCCAGCAGCTTAGACGACAGGGGGGACAATGAGCAGTTCTTC. Encoded protein: CSSSLDDRGDNEQFF.